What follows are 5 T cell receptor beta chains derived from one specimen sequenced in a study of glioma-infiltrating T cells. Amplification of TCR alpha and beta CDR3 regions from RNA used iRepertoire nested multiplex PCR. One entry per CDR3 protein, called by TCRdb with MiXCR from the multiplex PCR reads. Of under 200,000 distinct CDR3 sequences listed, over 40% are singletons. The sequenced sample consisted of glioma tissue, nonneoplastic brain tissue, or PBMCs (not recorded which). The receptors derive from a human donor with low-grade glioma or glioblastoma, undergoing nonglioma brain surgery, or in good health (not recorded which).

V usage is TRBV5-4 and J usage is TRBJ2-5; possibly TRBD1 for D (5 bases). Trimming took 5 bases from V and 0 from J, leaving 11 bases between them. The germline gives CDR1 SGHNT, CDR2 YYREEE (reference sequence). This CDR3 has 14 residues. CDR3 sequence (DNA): TGTGCCAGCAGTCTGGGGCAGTACCAAGAGACCCAGTACTTC. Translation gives CASSLGQYQETQYF.

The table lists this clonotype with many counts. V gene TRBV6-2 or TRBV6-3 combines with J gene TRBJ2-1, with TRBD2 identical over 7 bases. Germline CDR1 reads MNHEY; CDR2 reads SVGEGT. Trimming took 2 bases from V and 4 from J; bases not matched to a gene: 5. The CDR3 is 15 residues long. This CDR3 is CASSYATSAYNEQFF. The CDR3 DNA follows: TGTGCCAGCAGTTACGCAACTAGCGCGTACAATGAGCAGTTCTTC.

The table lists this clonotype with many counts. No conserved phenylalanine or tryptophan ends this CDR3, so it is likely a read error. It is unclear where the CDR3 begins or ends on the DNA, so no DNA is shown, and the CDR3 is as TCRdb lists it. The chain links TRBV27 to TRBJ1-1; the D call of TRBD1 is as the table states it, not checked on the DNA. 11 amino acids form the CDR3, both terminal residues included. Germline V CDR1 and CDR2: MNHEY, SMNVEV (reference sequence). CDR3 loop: CASSLSRTGRG.

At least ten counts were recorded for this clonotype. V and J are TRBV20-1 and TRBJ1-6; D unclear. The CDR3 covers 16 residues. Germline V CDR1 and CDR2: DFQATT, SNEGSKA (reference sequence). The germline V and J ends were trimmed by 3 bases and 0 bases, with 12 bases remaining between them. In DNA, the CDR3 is TGCAGTGCTAGTGTTTCCGGTAGCTCCTATAATTCACCCCTCCACTTT. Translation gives CSASVSGSSYNSPLHF.

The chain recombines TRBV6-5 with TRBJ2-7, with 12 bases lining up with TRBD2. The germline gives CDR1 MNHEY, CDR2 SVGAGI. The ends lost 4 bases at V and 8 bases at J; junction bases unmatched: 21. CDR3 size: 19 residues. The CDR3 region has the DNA TGTGCCAGCAGTTTGTTTCCGCCGGGACTAGCGGGCCGACCAGGAAAGCAGTACTTC. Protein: CASSLFPPGLAGRPGKQYF.